This entry is about one TCR beta chain. Its antigen is unidentified. The entirety of the isolated RNA underwent reverse transcription, so expressed TCRB transcripts were sequenced. Naive, central memory and regulatory T cell samples produced a mean of about 3.5 million reads. The repertoire was sequenced with immunoSEQ multiplex PCR; TCRdb's copy has only in-frame clones and lacks some. The table lists 150,000 to 200,000 clones, roughly 63% of them singletons. This sample is part of a study of beta chain features in type 1 diabetes. Averaging around 110 mL, one heparinised blood draw came from each individual donor. Stem cell-like memory, regulatory, central memory and naive CD4+ cells were sorted via CD45RO/CCR7/CD25/CD127/CD95/CD27. Whole-study results and caveats: The study left unresolved whether HLA type influences TCRB rearrangement. Moderate yet significant TCRB CDR3 shortening was seen in Type 1 diabetes patients in all four CD4+ subsets.

The receptor was derived from a man aged 25-45 years with type 1 diabetes. Material: naive CD4+ T cells from blood.

In DNA form, the CDR3 reads TGTGCCAGCAGAAAGGCCAGGGGCGAGCAGTACTTC. Its translation is CASRKARGEQYF. The chain combines TRBV13 with TRBJ2-7; TRBD1 might be the D (6 bases). CDR1 and CDR2 from the germline V gene are PRHDT and FYEKMQ (reference sequence). CDR3 size: 12 residues. V lost 6 bases, J lost 6 bases, and 12 bases lay in between.